This T cell receptor beta chain came from a study of blood T cell repertoires in COVID-19. Produced via immunoSEQ multiplex PCR; TCRdb's table is partial and in-frame only. The sample has around 310,000 clones, roughly 89% seen once. Cohorts were determined from participant-reported clinical history. CDR3 length: 19 residues. Trimming took 4 bases from V and 0 from J, leaving 23 bases between them. The V gene's germline CDR1 is SGDLS and CDR2 YYNGEE. The specimen was PBMCs or T cells enriched from blood (not recorded which). This TCR came from a woman between 25 and 40 years old who had recovered from COVID-19. The chain couples TRBV9 to TRBJ2-4; possible D gene TRBD2, 6 bases. CDR3 amino acids: CASSSRDFDGPLAKNIQYF. CDR3 bases: TGTGCCAGCAGCTCCCGGGACTTCGACGGACCTCTAGCCAAAAACATTCAGTACTTC.